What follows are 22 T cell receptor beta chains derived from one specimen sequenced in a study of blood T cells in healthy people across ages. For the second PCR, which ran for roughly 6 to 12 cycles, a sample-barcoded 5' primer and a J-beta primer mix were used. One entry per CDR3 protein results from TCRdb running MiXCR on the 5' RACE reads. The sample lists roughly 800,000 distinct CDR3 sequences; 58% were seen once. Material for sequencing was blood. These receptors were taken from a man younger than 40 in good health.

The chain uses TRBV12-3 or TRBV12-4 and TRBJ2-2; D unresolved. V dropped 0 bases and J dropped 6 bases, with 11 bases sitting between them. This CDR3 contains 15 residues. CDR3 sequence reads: CASSLALAVAGELFF. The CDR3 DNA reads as TGTGCCAGCAGTTTAGCGCTGGCGGTGGCCGGGGAGCTGTTTTTT.

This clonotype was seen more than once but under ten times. The CDR3 DNA reads TGCAGCGTTGCGGGCGCGGGAGGACTTGAGCAGTTCTTC. Encoded protein: CSVAGAGGLEQFF. The genes are TRBV29-1 and TRBJ2-1; 8 nucleotides agree with TRBD2. The V gene end was trimmed by 4 bases and the J gene end by 9 bases; junction bases not matched to a gene: 8. Germline lookup yields CDR1 SQVTM and CDR2 ANQGSEA. The CDR3 spans 13 residues.

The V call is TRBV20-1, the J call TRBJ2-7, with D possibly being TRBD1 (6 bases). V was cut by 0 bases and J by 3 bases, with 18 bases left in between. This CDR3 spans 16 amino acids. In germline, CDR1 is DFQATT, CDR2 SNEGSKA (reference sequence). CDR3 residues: CSAREGSGTRYYEQYF. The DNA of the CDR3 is TGCAGTGCTAGAGAGGGATCCGGGACACGCTACTACGAGCAGTACTTC.

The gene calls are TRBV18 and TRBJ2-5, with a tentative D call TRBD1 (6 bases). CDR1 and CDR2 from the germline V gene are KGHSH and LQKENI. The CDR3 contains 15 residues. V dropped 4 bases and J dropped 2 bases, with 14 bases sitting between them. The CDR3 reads CASSRQGGAQETQYF. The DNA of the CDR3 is TGTGCCAGCTCACGACAAGGGGGAGCACAAGAGACCCAGTACTTC.

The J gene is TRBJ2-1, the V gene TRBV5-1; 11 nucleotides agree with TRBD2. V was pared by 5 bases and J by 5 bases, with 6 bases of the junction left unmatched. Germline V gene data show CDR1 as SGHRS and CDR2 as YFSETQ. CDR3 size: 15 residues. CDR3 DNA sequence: TGCGCCAGCAGATCGGGACTAGCGGCCAACAATGAGCAGTTCTTC. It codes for CASRSGLAANNEQFF.

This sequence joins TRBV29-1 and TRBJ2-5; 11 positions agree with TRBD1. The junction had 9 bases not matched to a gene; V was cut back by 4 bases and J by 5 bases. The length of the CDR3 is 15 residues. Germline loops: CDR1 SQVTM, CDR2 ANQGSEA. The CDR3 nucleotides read TGCAGCGTTGTCGGGTGGACAGGGGGCTGGGAGACCCAGTACTTC. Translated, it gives CSVVGWTGGWETQYF.

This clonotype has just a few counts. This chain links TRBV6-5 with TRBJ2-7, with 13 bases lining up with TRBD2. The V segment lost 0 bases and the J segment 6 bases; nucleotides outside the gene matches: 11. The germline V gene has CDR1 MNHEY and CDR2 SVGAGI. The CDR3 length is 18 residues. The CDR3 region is CASSYSILGLAGVGEQYF. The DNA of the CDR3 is TGTGCCAGCAGTTACTCGATCCTCGGACTAGCGGGGGTCGGCGAGCAGTACTTC.

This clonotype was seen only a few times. CDR3 region: CASSPVPFSTYEQYF. The CDR3 region has the DNA TGTGCCAGCAGTCCCGTCCCATTTAGTACCTACGAGCAGTACTTC. The chain recombines TRBV6-5 with TRBJ2-7; D gene unclear. Germline loops: CDR1 MNHEY, CDR2 SVGAGI. The V gene lost 5 bases and the J gene lost 2 bases, with 16 bases spanning the gap. This CDR3 has 15 amino acids.

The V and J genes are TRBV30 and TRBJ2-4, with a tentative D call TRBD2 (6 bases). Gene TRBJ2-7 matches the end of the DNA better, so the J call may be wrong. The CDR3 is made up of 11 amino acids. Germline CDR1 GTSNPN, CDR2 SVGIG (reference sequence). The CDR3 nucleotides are TGTGCCTTGTGGCGGGATTACGAGCAGTACTTC. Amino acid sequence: CALWRDYEQYF.

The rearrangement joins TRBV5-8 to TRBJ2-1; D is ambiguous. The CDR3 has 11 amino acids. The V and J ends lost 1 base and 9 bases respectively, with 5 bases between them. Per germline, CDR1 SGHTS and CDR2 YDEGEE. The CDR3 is CASSLFGEQFF. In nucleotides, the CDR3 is TGTGCCAGCAGCTTGTTCGGTGAGCAGTTCTTC.

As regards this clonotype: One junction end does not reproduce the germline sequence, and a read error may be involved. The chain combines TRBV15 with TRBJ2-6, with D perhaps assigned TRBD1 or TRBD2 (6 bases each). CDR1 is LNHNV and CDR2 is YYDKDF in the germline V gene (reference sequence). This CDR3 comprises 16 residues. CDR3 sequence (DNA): TGTGCCACCAGCAGAGGACCTTTTTCGGGGGCCGACGTCCTGACTTTC. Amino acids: CATSRGPFSGADVLTF. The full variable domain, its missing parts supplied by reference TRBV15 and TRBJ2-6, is DAMVIQNPRYQVTQFGKPVTLSCSQTLNHNVMYWYQQKSSQAPKLLFHYYDKDFNNEADTPDNFQSRRPNTSFCFLDIRSPGLGDTAMYLCATSRGPFSGADVLTFGAGSRLTVL.

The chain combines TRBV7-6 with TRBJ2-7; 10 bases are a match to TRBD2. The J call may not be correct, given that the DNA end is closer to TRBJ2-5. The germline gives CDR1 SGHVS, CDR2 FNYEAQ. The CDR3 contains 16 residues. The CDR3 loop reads CASSFISGRSQETQYF. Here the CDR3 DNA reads TGTGCCAGCAGCTTTATTAGCGGGAGGTCTCAAGAGACCCAGTACTTC.

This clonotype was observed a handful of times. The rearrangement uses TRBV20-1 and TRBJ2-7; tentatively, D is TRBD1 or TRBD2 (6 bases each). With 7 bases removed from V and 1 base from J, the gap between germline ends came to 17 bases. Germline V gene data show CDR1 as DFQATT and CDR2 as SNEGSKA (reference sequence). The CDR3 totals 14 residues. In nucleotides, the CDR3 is TGCAGTGTTCCCCTGAGGGGGGATTCCTACGAGCAGTACTTC. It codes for CSVPLRGDSYEQYF.

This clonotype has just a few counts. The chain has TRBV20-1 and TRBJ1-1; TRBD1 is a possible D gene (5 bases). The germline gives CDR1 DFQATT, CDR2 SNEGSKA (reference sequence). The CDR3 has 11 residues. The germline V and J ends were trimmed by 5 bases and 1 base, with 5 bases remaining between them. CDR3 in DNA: TGCAGTGCTGGACAGAACACTGAAGCTTTCTTT. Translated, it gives CSAGQNTEAFF.

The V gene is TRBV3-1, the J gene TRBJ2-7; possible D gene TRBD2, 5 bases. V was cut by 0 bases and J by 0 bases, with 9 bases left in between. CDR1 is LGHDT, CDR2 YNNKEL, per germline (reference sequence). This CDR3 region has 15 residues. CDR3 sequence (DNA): TGTGCCAGCAGCCAAGATGGCGGGTACTCCTACGAGCAGTACTTC. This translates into CASSQDGGYSYEQYF.

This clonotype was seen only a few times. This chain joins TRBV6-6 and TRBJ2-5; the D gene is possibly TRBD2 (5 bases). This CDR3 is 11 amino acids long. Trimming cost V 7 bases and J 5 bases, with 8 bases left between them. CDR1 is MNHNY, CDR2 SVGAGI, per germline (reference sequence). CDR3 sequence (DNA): TGTGCCAGCACACTAGACGAGACCCAGTACTTC. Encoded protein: CASTLDETQYF.

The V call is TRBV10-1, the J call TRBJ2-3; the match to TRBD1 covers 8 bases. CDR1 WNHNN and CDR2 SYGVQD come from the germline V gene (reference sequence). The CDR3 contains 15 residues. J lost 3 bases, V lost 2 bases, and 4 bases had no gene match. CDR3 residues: CASSEARTGTDTQYF. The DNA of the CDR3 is TGCGCCAGCAGTGAGGCCCGGACAGGGACAGATACGCAGTATTTT.

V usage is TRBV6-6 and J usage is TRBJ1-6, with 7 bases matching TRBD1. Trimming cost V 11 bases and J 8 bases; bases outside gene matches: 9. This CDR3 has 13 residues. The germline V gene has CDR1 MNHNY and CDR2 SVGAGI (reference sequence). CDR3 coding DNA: TGTGCCGGGACCGGGACAGAGTATTCACCCCTCCACTTT. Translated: CAGTGTEYSPLHF.

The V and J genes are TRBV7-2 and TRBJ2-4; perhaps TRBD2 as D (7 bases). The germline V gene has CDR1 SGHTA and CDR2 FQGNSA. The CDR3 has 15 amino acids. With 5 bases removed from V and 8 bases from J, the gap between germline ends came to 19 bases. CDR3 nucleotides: TGTGCCAGCAGCCTATCGACGGGGGGCGCGGACATTCAGTACTTC. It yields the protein CASSLSTGGADIQYF.

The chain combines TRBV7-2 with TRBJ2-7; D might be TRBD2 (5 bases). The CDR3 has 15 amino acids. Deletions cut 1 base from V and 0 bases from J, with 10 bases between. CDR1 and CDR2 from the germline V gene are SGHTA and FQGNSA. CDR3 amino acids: CASSLVSGSSYEQYF. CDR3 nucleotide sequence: TGTGCCAGCAGCTTAGTTTCGGGGAGCTCCTACGAGCAGTACTTC. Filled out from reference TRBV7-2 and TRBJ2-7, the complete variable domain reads GAGVSQSPSNKVTEKGKDVELRCDPISGHTALYWYRQSLGQGLEFLIYFQGNSAPDKSGLPSDRFSAERTGGSVSTLTIQRTQQEDSAVYLCASSLVSGSSYEQYFGPGTRLTVT.

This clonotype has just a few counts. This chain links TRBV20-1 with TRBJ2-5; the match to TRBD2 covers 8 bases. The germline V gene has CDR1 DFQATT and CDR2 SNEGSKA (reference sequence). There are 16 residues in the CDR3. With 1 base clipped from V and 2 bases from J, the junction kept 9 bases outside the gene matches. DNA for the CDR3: TGCAGTGCTAGAGCTCCGCTAGCGGGTACACAAGAGACCCAGTACTTC. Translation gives CSARAPLAGTQETQYF.

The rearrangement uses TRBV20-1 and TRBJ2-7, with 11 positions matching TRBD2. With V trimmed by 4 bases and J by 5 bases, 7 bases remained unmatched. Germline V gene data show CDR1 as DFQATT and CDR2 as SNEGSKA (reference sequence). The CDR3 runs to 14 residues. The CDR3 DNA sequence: TGCAGTGCTACAACGACTAGCGGGACCCACGAGCAGTACTTC. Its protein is CSATTTSGTHEQYF.